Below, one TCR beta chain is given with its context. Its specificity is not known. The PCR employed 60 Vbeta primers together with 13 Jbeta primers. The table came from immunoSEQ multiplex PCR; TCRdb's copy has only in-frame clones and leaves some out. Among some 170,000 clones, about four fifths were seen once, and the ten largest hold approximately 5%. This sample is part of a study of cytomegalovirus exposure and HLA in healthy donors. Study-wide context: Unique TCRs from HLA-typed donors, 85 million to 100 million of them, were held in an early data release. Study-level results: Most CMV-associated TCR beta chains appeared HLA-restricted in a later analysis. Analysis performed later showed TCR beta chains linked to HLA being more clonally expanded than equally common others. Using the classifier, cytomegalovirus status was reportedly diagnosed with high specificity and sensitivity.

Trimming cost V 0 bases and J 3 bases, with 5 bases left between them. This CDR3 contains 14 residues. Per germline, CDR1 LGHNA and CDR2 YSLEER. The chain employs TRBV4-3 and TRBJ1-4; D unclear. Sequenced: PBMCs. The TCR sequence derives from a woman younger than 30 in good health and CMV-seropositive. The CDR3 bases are TGCGCCAGCAGCCAAGATACATCTAATGAAAAACTGTTTTTT. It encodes CASSQDTSNEKLFF.